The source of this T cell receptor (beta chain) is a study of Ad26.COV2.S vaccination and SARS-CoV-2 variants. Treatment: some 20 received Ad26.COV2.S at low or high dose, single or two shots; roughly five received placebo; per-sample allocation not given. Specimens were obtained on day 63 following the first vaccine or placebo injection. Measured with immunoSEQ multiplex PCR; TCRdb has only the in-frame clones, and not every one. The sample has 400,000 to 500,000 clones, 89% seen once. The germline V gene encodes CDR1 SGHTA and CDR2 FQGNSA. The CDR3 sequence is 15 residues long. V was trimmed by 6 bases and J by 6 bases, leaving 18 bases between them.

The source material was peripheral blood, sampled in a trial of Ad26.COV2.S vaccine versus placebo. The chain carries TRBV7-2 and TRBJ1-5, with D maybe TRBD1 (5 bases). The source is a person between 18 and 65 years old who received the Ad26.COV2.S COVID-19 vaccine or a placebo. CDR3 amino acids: CASSPGTRESQPQHF. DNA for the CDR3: TGTGCCAGCAGTCCCGGGACCCGGGAGAGTCAGCCCCAGCATTTT.